The 11 T cell receptor beta chains below come from one sample, sequenced in a study of neurological immune-mediated disorders. TCRdb analysed the 5' RACE reads with MiXCR anew, one entry per CDR3 protein. The sample includes 48,000 or so distinct CDR3 sequences, over 9% of them seen just once. Material: PBMCs. Receptors were obtained from a woman between 40 and 55 years old with HTLV-1-associated myelopathy (HAM/TSP).

This clonotype appeared a few times. The DNA for the CDR3 is TGTGCCAAATCGAGGGCGGGGAGTAACACCGGGGAGCTGTTTTTT. It codes for CAKSRAGSNTGELFF. The chain combines TRBV24-1 with TRBJ2-2; D possibly corresponds to TRBD2 (6 bases). The V and J ends lost 11 bases and 2 bases respectively, with 17 bases between them. CDR1 is KGHDR, CDR2 SFDVKD, per germline. The CDR3 contains 15 residues.

Concerning this clonotype: At one end, the junction sequence differs from germline, possibly due to a read error. This sequence joins TRBV4-1 and TRBJ2-7; the match to TRBD2 covers 12 bases. The CDR3 is made up of 18 amino acids. Germline CDR1 and CDR2: MGHRA and YSYEKL. CDR3 protein: CASRFQTSGGPTSCEQYF. Here the CDR3 DNA reads TGCGCCAGCAGATTTCAGACTAGCGGGGGACCCACCTCCTGCGAGCAGTACTTC.

This clonotype came up many times. This chain connects TRBV6-2 or TRBV6-3 to TRBJ2-3; D call uncertain. Trimming left V 4 bases short and J 3 bases short, with 14 bases between. Looked up from germline, CDR1 is MNHEY and CDR2 is SVGEGT. This CDR3 has 15 amino acids. The CDR3 DNA reads TGTGCCAGCAGTTCAGGCGCAGCGTCGACAGATACGCAGTATTTT. Protein sequence: CASSSGAASTDTQYF.

This clonotype was picked up many times. The chain recombines TRBV5-1 with TRBJ2-3, with 9 bases identical to TRBD1. V shed 4 bases, J shed 4 bases, and the junction held 10 bases outside the gene matches. The germline CDR1 and CDR2 sequences are SGHRS and YFSETQ. This CDR3 comprises 16 residues. CDR3 coding DNA: TGCGCCAGCAGCCGGGGACAGGGCCCGCTATCAGATACGCAGTATTTT. Encoded protein: CASSRGQGPLSDTQYF.

This clonotype was counted at least ten times. Germline is not matched at one junction end, which may reflect a read error. The rearrangement joins TRBV20-1 to TRBJ2-2; a weak D match, TRBD2 (6 bases). The CDR3 is 15 amino acids. Germline CDR1 and CDR2: DFQATT and SNEGSKA (reference sequence). The CDR3 spells CNARRGRVGTGELFF. The CDR3 DNA follows: TGCAATGCTCGGAGGGGCAGGGTAGGCACCGGGGAGCTGTTTTTT.

This clonotype came up many times. The rearrangement links TRBV27 to TRBJ1-1; D is unresolved. Trimming shortened V by 6 bases and J by 1 base, and 15 bases separated the two germline ends. The germline V gene has CDR1 MNHEY and CDR2 SMNVEV (reference sequence). The CDR3 sequence is 15 residues long. In nucleotides, the CDR3 is TGTGCCAGCAGCCGAGGTCGGGGAGCGAACACTGAAGCTTTCTTT. Translating gives CASSRGRGANTEAFF.

This clonotype was seen repeatedly, ten times or more. V is TRBV20-1 and J is TRBJ2-3, with D tentatively TRBD2 (6 bases). CDR3 length: 12 residues. The germline V gene has CDR1 DFQATT and CDR2 SNEGSKA (reference sequence). Trimming shortened V by 1 base and J by 13 bases, and 15 bases separated the two germline ends. CDR3 in amino acids: CSARAQWRVEYF. The DNA of the CDR3 is TGCAGTGCTAGAGCACAATGGAGGGTGGAGTATTTT.

This clonotype was counted at least ten times. V gene TRBV5-1 combines with J gene TRBJ1-1; tentatively, D is TRBD1 (5 bases). Germline V gene data show CDR1 as SGHRS and CDR2 as YFSETQ. Trimming took 3 bases from V and 5 from J, leaving 8 bases between them. The CDR3 is made up of 12 amino acids. This chain's CDR3 is CASSSGGTEAFF. In DNA form, the CDR3 reads TGCGCCAGCAGCTCGGGGGGGACTGAAGCTTTCTTT.

In its sample, this clonotype was seen many times. The CDR3 sequence is CASSLASAPNFYEQYF. CDR3 nucleotides: TGTGCCAGCAGCTTAGCCTCAGCCCCCAATTTCTACGAGCAGTACTTC. V is TRBV7-2 and J is TRBJ2-7; D is unresolved. The CDR3 runs 16 residues. Trimming removed 0 bases at V and 3 bases at J, with 15 bases between. Germline V gene data show CDR1 as SGHTA and CDR2 as FQGNSA. The full variable domain, with the rest looked up from reference TRBV7-2 and TRBJ2-7, is GAGVSQSPSNKVTEKGKDVELRCDPISGHTALYWYRQSLGQGLEFLIYFQGNSAPDKSGLPSDRFSAERTGGSVSTLTIQRTQQEDSAVYLCASSLASAPNFYEQYFGPGTRLTVT.

The table lists this clonotype with many counts. The J gene is TRBJ2-1, the V gene TRBV7-2; 8 positions match TRBD2. Germline loops: CDR1 SGHTA, CDR2 FQGNSA. Unmatched junction bases numbered 8, after V lost 4 bases and J lost 0 bases. This CDR3 has 17 residues. CDR3 protein: CASSSISGGSSYNEQFF. In DNA form, the CDR3 reads TGTGCCAGCAGCTCCATATCGGGGGGGAGCTCCTACAATGAGCAGTTCTTC. Drawing the rest from reference TRBV7-2 and TRBJ2-1, the complete variable domain is GAGVSQSPSNKVTEKGKDVELRCDPISGHTALYWYRQSLGQGLEFLIYFQGNSAPDKSGLPSDRFSAERTGGSVSTLTIQRTQQEDSAVYLCASSSISGGSSYNEQFFGPGTRLTVL.

V and J are TRBV24-1 and TRBJ1-6; a weak D match, TRBD1 (6 bases). Germline values: CDR1 KGHDR, CDR2 SFDVKD. The V gene lost 8 bases and the J gene lost 3 bases, with 22 bases spanning the gap. CDR3 length equals 18 residues. The CDR3 coding sequence is TGTGCCACCAAAGAAAATACGGGACACGGATACTATAATTCACCCCTCCACTTT. This translates into CATKENTGHGYYNSPLHF.